The source of this T cell receptor beta chain is a study of cytomegalovirus exposure and HLA in healthy donors. Study-level results: Later analysis demonstrated an association between a missense DCLRE1C variant and TCR beta V- and J-gene trimming. TCR beta sequences numbering roughly 18,000 were associated with HLA alleles at 0.05 false discovery rate in a later analysis. In vitro testing confirmed three CMV-associated chains as specific for CMV antigens. CMV serostatus alone was available as immune exposure information.

This PCR relied on a set of 60 Vbeta primers and 13 Jbeta primers. Assay: immunoSEQ multiplex PCR; the TCRdb copy retains only in-frame clones and omits some. This repertoire shows roughly 150,000 clones, around 80% found once; its top ten account for roughly an eighth. By sample fraction, this clone is medium-sized. What it binds is not known. Trimming removed 4 bases from V and 2 bases from J, with 13 bases in between. The CDR3 loop spans 15 amino acids. The germline V gene encodes CDR1 MRHNA and CDR2 SNTAGT. The specimen sequenced was PBMCs. The V call is TRBV6-4, the J call TRBJ2-3, with D uncertain. The TCR was taken from a woman aged 40 to 50 in good health and CMV-seronegative. The CDR3 reads CASSVEPQATDTQYF. The CDR3, as DNA: TGTGCCAGCAGTGTAGAGCCCCAAGCCACAGATACGCAGTATTTT.